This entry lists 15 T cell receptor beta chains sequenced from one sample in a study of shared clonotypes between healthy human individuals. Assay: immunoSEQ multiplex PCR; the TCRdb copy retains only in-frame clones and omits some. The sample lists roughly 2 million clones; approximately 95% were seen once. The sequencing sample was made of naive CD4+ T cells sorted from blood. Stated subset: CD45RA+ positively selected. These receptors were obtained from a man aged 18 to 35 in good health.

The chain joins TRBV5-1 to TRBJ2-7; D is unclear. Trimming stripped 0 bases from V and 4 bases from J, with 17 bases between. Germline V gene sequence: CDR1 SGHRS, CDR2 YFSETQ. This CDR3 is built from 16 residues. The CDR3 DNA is TGCGCCAGCAGCTTGGCCACGGGTGCAGACGTTTACGAGCAGTACTTC. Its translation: CASSLATGADVYEQYF. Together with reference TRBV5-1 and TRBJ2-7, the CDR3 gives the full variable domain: KAGVTQTPRYLIKTRGQQVTLSCSPISGHRSVSWYQQTPGQGLQFLFEYFSETQRNKGNFPGRFSGRQFSNSRSEMNVSTLELGDSALYLCASSLATGADVYEQYFGPGTRLTVT.

The CDR3 sequence is CASSNTDTEGSPLHF. CDR3 sequence (DNA): TGTGCCAGCAGCAATACGGATACAGAAGGTTCACCCCTCCACTTT. The chain is built from TRBV21-1 and TRBJ1-6; the table's D call, TRBD1, was not checked against the DNA. TRBV21-1 is labeled a pseudogene. The CDR3 contains 15 residues.

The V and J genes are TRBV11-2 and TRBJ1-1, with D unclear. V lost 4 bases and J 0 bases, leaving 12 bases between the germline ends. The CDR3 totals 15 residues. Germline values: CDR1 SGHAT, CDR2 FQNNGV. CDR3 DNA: TGTGCCAGCAGCTCCCTGGGTTCTGTGAACACTGAAGCTTTCTTT. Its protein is CASSSLGSVNTEAFF.

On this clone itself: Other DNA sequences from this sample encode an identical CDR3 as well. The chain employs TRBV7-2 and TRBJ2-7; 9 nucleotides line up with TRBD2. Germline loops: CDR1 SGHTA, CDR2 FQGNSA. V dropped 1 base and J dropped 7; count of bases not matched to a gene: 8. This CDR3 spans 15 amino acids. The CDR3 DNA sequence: TGTGCCAGCAGCTTAGGGTTAGCGGGAGCGGGGGAGCAGTACTTC. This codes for CASSLGLAGAGEQYF.

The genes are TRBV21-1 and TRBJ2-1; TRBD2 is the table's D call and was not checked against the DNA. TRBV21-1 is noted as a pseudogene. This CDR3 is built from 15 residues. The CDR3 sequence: CASSKMGTSGAEQFF. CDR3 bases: TGTGCCAGCAGCAAAATGGGGACTAGCGGAGCTGAGCAGTTCTTC.

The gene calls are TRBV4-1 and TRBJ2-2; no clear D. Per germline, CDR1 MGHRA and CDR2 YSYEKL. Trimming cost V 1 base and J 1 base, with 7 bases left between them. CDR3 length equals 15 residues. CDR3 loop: CASSQVSMNTGELFF. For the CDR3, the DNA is TGCGCCAGCAGCCAAGTATCCATGAACACCGGGGAGCTGTTTTTT.

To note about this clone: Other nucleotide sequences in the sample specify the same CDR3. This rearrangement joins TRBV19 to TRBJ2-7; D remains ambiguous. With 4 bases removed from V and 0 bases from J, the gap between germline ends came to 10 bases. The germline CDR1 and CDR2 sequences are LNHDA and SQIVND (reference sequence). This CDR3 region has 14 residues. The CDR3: CASSTSGNSYEQYF. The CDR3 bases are TGTGCCAGTAGTACAAGTGGGAACTCCTACGAGCAGTACTTC.

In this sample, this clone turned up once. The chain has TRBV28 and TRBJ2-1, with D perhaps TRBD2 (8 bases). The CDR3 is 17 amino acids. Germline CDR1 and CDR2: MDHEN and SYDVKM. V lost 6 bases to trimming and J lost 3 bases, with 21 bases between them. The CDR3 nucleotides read TGTGCCAGCAGGCCAGGGGGGGTAGCGGGGAACTACAATGAGCAGTTCTTC. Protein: CASRPGGVAGNYNEQFF.

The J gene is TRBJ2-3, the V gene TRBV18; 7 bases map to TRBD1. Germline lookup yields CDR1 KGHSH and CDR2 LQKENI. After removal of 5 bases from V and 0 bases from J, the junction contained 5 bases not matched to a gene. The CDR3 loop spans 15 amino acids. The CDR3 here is CASSEGTVSTDTQYF. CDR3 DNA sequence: TGTGCCAGCTCAGAGGGGACAGTTAGCACAGATACGCAGTATTTT.

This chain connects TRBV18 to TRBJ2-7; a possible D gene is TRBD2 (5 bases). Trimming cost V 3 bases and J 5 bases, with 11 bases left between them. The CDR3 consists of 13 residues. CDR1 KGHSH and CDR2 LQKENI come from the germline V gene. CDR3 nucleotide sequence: TGTGCCAGCTCACCGTCCGGGAAGAACGAGCAGTACTTC. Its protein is CASSPSGKNEQYF.

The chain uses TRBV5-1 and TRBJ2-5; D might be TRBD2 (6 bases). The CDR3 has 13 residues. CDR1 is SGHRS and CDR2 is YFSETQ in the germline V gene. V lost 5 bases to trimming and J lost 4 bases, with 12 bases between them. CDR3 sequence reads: CASSKAEGETQYF. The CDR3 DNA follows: TGCGCCAGCAGTAAGGCGGAGGGAGAGACCCAGTACTTC.

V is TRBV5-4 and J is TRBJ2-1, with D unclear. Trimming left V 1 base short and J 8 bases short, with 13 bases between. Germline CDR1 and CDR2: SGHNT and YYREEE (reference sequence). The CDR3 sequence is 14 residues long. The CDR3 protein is CASSLPARVDEQFF. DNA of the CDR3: TGTGCCAGCAGCTTGCCGGCTAGAGTGGATGAGCAGTTCTTC.

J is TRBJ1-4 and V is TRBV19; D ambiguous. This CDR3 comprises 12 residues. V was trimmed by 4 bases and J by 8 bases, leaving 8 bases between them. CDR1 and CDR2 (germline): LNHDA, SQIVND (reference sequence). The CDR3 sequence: CASSTEREKLFF. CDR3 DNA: TGTGCCAGTAGTACCGAACGGGAAAAACTGTTTTTT.

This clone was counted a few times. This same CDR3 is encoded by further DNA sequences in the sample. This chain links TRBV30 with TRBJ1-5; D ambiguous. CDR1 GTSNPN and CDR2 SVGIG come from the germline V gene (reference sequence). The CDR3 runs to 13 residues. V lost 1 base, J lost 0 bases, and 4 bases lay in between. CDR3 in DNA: TGTGCCTGGAGTGGGAATAGCAATCAGCCCCAGCATTTT. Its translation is CAWSGNSNQPQHF.

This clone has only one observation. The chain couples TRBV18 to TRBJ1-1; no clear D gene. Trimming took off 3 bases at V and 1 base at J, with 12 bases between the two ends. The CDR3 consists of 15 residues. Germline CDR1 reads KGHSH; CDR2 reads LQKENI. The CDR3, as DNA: TGTGCCAGCTCACCCGGTAAAACGGCGAACACTGAAGCTTTCTTT. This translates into CASSPGKTANTEAFF.